A selection of T cell receptor beta chains follows, all from one sample in a study of cytomegalovirus exposure and HLA in healthy donors. Libraries were prepared by immunoSEQ multiplex PCR; TCRdb keeps only in-frame clonotypes and omits some of them. The sample includes 90,000 or so clones, around four fifths of them seen just once. Sequencing used PBMCs. These receptors came from a man aged 25 to 40 in good health and CMV-seropositive. CDR3s include the opening cysteine and the closing phenylalanine or tryptophan. Each record gives: CDR3 length, V gene, CDR3 protein.

cdr3_length: 18
v_call: TRBV6-4
cdr3_aa: CASSDSPGQGLPNYGYTF

cdr3_length: 14
v_call: TRBV5-1
cdr3_aa: CASRGQGASEKLFF

cdr3_length: 18
v_call: TRBV28
cdr3_aa: CASSYPGGQGARNQPQHF

cdr3_length: 14
v_call: TRBV10-1
cdr3_aa: CASSEDRELGEQYF

cdr3_length: 15
v_call: TRBV6-5
cdr3_aa: CASRTDRGNTGELFF

cdr3_length: 15
v_call: TRBV14
cdr3_aa: CASSPSRVVTDTQYF

cdr3_length: 15
v_call: TRBV11-3
cdr3_aa: CASSASFGIQETQYF

cdr3_length: 16
v_call: TRBV7-7
cdr3_aa: CASRSGTKSITGGYTF

cdr3_length: 18
v_call: TRBV9
cdr3_aa: CASSVRLAGITNTGELFF

cdr3_length: 14
v_call: TRBV6-5
cdr3_aa: CAIGSGYPGDEQFF

cdr3_length: 16
v_call: TRBV5-1
cdr3_aa: CASSLEGGRVGDEQFF

cdr3_length: 10
v_call: TRBV21-1
cdr3_aa: CASGPEGQYF

cdr3_length: 13
v_call: TRBV10-3
cdr3_aa: CAISDRVEQPQHF

cdr3_length: 16
v_call: TRBV10-2
cdr3_aa: CASNLDMVAGAYEQYF

cdr3_length: 14
v_call: TRBV6-5
cdr3_aa: CASSYDRDAYGYTF

cdr3_length: 15
v_call: TRBV30
cdr3_aa: CAWAPDTGGNQPQHF

cdr3_length: 15
v_call: TRBV9
cdr3_aa: CASSVVAGGSYEQYF

cdr3_length: 18
v_call: TRBV28
cdr3_aa: CASSPYGGVGVPNYGYAF

cdr3_length: 15
v_call: TRBV7-9
cdr3_aa: CASSLDLAADNEQFF

cdr3_length: 17
v_call: TRBV9
cdr3_aa: CASSFLSGLAGAGEQFF

cdr3_length: 13
v_call: TRBV28
cdr3_aa: CASSFSGNQPQHF

cdr3_length: 15
v_call: TRBV13
cdr3_aa: CASSSVGQGRYEQYF

cdr3_length: 14
v_call: TRBV27
cdr3_aa: CASGLGQGGGGYTF

cdr3_length: 14
v_call: TRBV5-1
cdr3_aa: CASSLEASVDEQFF